This entry features one TCR beta chain sequence. The antigen remains undetermined. TCRdb reprocessed the 5' RACE reads, with one entry per CDR3 protein and no DNA. This table holds some 110,000 distinct CDR3 sequences. The source of the sample is a study of T cells expressing NK-cell markers. Study-wide findings and caveats: The contribution of dominant NKG2C+ clonotypes to CD8+ T cells in five to seven donors was 1.0-7.0%. Several of the donors also had these clonotypes leading their CD3+CD56-NKG2C+ fraction.

CDR1 and CDR2 from the germline V gene are SGHAT and FQNNGV. This CDR3 comprises 17 residues. The clonotype originates from a woman aged 18 to 75 in good health. Sequences were obtained from blood T cells: a sorted CD56 or NKG2C T cell subset, CD4+ or CD8+ T cells, or bulk PBMC T cells (not recorded which). V gene TRBV11-2 combines with J gene TRBJ1-2; the TCRdb call, TRBD1, lacks DNA for checking. This CDR3 is CASSSWTGSPVRYGYTF.